This T cell receptor (beta chain) was retrieved from a study of T-cell reconstitution after alpha-beta-depleted transplantation in children. This clonotype was seen once. Unique molecular identifiers were incorporated when the TCRbeta library was constructed. TCRdb re-called the PCR reads with MiXCR, one entry per CDR3 protein. The sample shows 45,000 to 50,000 distinct CDR3 sequences, around 53% of them seen only once. CDR3 size: 14 residues. The trim removed 5 bases at V and 4 bases at J, leaving 2 bases unmatched. Germline values: CDR1 DFQATT, CDR2 SNEGSKA (reference sequence). This rearrangement joins TRBV20-1 to TRBJ2-1, with TRBD2 matching over 13 bases. The TCR originated in a boy younger than two with SCID, due to receive a stem cell transplant. Sequenced material: peripheral blood, taken before TCRalphabeta/CD19-depleted stem cell transplant. The CDR3 region has the DNA TGCAGTGCTCCGGGACTAGCGGGATACAATGAGCAGTTCTTC. This sequence encodes CSAPGLAGYNEQFF.